The sequence of this TCR beta chain was determined in a study of cytomegalovirus exposure and HLA in healthy donors. Overall study findings and caveats: Clusters of TCRs from the first cohort tended to co-occur in the 100 to 150 validation repertoires (as a later analysis found). The classifier reportedly diagnosed cytomegalovirus status with high specificity and sensitivity. The study listed roughly 150 cytomegalovirus-associated TCR beta chains.

The V gene's germline CDR1 is MNHNS and CDR2 SASEGT. V lost 11 bases, J lost 2 bases, and 19 bases lay in between. CDR3 length equals 14 residues. The protocol was immunoSEQ multiplex PCR, while the TCRdb copy is restricted to in-frame clones and leaves out a portion. The table includes about 130,000 clones, around 92% detected once. About this clone: Its antigen remains unidentified.

The chain has TRBV6-1 and TRBJ2-7, with D maybe TRBD1 (6 bases). The sequencing sample was made of PBMCs. The origin of this receptor is a man between 25 and 39 years old in good health and CMV-seronegative. The CDR3 spells CASQSGDVAYEQYF. CDR3 in DNA: TGTGCCTCCCAATCAGGGGACGTCGCCTACGAGCAGTACTTC.